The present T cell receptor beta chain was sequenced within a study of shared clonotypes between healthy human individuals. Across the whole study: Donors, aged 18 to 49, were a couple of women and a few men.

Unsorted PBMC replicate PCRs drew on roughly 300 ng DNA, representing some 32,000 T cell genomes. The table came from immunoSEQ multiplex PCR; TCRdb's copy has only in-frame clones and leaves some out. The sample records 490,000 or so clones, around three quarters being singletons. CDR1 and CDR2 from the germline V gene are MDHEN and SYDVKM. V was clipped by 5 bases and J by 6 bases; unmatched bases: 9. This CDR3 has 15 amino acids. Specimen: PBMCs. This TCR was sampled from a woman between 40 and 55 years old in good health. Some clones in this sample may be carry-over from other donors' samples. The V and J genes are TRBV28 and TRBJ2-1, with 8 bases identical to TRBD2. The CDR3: CASSRPGLDSNEQFF. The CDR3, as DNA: TGTGCCAGCAGTCGCCCGGGACTAGACTCCAATGAGCAGTTCTTC.